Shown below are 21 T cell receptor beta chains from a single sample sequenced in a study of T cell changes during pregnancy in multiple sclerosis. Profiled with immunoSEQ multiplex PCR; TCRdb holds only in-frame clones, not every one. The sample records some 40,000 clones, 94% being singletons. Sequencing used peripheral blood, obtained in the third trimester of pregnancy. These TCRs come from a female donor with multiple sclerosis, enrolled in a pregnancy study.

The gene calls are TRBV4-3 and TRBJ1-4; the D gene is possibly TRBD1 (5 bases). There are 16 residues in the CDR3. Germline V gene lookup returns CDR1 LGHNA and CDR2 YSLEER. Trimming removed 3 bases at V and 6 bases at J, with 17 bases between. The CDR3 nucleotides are TGCGCCAGCAGCCAGCTCCTGGGGGGGTGGGATGAAAAACTGTTTTTT. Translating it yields CASSQLLGGWDEKLFF.

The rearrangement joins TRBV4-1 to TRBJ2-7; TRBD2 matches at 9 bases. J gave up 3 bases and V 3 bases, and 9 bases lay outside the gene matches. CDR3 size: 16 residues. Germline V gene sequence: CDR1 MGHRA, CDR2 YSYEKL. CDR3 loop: CASSQATSGQYYEQYF. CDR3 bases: TGCGCCAGCAGCCAGGCAACTAGCGGGCAATACTACGAGCAGTACTTC.

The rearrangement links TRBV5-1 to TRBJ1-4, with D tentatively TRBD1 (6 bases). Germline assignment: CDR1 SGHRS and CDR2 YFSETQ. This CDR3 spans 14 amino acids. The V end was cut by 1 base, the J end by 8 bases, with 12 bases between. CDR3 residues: CASSLTGMGEKLFF. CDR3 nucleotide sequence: TGCGCCAGCAGCTTGACAGGGATGGGAGAAAAACTGTTTTTT. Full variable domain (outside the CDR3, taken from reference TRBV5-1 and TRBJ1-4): KAGVTQTPRYLIKTRGQQVTLSCSPISGHRSVSWYQQTPGQGLQFLFEYFSETQRNKGNFPGRFSGRQFSNSRSEMNVSTLELGDSALYLCASSLTGMGEKLFFGSGTQLSVL.

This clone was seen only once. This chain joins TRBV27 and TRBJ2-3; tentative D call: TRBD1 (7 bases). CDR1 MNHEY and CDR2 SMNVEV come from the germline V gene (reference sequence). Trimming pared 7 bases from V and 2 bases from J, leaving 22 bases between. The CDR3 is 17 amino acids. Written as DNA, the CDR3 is TGTGCCAGCACCTTGCGGGGACAGTCGGGGCCCACAGATACGCAGTATTTT. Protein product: CASTLRGQSGPTDTQYF.

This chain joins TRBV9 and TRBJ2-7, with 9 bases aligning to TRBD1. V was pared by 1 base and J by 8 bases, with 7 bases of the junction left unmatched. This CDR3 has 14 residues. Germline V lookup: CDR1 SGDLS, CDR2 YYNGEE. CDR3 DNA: TGTGCCAGCAGCGTATCGGGACAGGGTAGCAAGCAGTACTTC. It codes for CASSVSGQGSKQYF.

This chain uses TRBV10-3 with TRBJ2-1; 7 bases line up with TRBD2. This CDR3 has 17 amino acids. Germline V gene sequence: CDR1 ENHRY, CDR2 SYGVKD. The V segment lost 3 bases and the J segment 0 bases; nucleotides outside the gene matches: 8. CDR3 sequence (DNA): TGTGCCATCAGTGATTGGTCTAGCGGAAGCTCCTACAATGAGCAGTTCTTC. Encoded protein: CAISDWSSGSSYNEQFF.

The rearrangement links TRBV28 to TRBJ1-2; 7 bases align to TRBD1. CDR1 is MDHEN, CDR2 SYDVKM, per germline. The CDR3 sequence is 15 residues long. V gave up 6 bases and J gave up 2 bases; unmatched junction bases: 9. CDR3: CASRSPGQKNYGYTF. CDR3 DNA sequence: TGTGCCAGCAGATCCCCGGGACAGAAAAACTATGGCTACACCTTC.

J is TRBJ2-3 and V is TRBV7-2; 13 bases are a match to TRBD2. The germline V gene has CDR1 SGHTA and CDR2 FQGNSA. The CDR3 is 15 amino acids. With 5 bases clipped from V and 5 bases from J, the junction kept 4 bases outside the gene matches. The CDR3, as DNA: TGTGCCAGCAGCACTAGCGGGGGGGCTAAAGATACGCAGTATTTT. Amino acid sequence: CASSTSGGAKDTQYF.

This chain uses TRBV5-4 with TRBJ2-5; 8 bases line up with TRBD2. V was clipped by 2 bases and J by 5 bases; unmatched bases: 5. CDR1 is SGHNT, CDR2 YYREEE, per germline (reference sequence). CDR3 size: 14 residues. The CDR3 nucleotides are TGTGCCAGCAGCTTTCGGGGGGGTAAGGAGACCCAGTACTTC. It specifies CASSFRGGKETQYF.

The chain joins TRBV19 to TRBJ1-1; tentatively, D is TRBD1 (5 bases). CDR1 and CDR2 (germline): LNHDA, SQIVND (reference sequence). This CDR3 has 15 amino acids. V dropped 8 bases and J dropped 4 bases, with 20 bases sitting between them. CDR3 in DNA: TGTGCCAGTTCCACCGGGGGTCAGGGAGGCACTGAAGCTTTCTTT. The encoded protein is CASSTGGQGGTEAFF. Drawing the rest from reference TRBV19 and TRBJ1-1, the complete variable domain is DGGITQSPKYLFRKEGQNVTLSCEQNLNHDAMYWYRQDPGQGLRLIYYSQIVNDFQKGDIAEGYSVSREKKESFPLTVTSAQKNPTAFYLCASSTGGQGGTEAFFGQGTRLTVV.

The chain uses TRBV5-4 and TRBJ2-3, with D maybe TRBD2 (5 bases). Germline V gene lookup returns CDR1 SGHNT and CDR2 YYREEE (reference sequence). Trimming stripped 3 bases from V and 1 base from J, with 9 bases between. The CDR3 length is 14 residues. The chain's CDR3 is CASSSGGRTDTQYF. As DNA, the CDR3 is TGTGCCAGCAGCTCAGGAGGTCGCACAGATACGCAGTATTTT.

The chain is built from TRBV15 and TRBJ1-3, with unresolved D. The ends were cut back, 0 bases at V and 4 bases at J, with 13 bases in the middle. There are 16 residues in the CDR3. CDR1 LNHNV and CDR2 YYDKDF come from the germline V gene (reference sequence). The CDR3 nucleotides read TGTGCCACCAGCAGAGATCCTCGGGGATGGGGAAACACCATATATTTT. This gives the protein CATSRDPRGWGNTIYF.

The CDR3 here is CASSYSPGGSEKLFF. CDR3 coding DNA: TGTGCCAGCAGTTACTCGCCGGGTGGCAGTGAAAAACTGTTTTTT. The rearrangement joins TRBV6-5 to TRBJ1-4; no firm D call. Trimming shortened V by 0 bases and J by 7 bases, and 12 bases separated the two germline ends. From germline, CDR1 is MNHEY and CDR2 SVGAGI. This CDR3 has 15 residues.

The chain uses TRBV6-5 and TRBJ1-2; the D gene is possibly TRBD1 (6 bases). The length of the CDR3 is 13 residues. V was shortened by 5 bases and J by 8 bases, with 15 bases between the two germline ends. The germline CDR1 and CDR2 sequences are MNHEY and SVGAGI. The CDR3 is CASSENRVLGYTF. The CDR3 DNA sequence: TGTGCCAGCAGTGAGAACAGGGTTTTGGGCTACACCTTC.

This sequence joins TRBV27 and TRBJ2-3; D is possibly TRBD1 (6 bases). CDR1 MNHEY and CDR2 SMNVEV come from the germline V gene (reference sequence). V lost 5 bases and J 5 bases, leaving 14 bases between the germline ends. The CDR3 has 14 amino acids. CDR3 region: CASSPRTEVDTQYF. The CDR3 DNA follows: TGTGCCAGCAGTCCCCGGACAGAGGTAGATACGCAGTATTTT.

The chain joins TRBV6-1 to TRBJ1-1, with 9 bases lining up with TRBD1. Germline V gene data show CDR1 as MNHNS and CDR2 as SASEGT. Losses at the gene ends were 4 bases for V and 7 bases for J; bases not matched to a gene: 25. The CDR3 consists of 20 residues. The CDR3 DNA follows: TGTGCCAGCAGTGCCCCACCAGGGACAGGGCAAATCAGAGACTGGAGTGAAGCTTTCTTT. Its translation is CASSAPPGTGQIRDWSEAFF.

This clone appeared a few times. The DNA of the CDR3 is TGTGCCAGTAGTATTGCAGGGATGAACACTGAAGCTTTCTTT. Encoded protein: CASSIAGMNTEAFF. The genes are TRBV19 and TRBJ1-1; possibly TRBD1 for D (5 bases). This CDR3 is 14 amino acids long. The germline V gene has CDR1 LNHDA and CDR2 SQIVND (reference sequence). V was trimmed by 3 bases and J by 0 bases, leaving 8 bases between them.

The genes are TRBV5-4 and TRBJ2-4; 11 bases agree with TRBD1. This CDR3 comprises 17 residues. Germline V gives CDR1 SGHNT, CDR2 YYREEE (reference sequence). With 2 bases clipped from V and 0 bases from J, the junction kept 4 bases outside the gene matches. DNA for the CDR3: TGTGCCAGCAGCTTCGGACAGGGGGCTGTAGCCAAAAACATTCAGTACTTC. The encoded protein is CASSFGQGAVAKNIQYF.

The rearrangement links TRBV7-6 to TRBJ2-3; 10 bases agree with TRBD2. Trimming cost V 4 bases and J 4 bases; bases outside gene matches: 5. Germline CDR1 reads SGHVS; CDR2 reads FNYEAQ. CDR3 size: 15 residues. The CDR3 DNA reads TGTGCCAGCAGCTACAGCGGGGGGGCCGCAGATACGCAGTATTTT. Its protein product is CASSYSGGAADTQYF.

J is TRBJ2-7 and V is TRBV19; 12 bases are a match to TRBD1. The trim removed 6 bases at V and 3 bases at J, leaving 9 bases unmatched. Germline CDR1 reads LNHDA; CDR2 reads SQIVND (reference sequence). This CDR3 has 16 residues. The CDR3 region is CASSRTGTGGFYEQYF. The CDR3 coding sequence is TGTGCCAGTAGCCGTACCGGGACAGGGGGCTTCTACGAGCAGTACTTC.

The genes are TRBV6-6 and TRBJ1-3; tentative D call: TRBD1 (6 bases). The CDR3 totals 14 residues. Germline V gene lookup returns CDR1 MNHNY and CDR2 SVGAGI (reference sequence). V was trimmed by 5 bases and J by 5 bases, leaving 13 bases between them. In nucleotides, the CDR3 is TGTGCCAGCAGTCAACTGGACAGAAGAAACACCATATATTTT. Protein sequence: CASSQLDRRNTIYF.